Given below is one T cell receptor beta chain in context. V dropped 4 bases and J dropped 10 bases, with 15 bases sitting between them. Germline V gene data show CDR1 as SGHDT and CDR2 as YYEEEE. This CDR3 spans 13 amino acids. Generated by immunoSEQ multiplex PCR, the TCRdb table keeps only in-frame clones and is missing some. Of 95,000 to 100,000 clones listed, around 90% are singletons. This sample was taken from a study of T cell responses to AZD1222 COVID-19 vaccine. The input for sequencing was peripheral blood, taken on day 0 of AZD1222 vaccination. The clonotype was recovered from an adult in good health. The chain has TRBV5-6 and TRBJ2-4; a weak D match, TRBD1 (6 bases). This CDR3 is CASSGGQGEIQYF. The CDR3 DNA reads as TGTGCCAGCAGCGGGGGACAAGGCGAGATTCAGTACTTC.